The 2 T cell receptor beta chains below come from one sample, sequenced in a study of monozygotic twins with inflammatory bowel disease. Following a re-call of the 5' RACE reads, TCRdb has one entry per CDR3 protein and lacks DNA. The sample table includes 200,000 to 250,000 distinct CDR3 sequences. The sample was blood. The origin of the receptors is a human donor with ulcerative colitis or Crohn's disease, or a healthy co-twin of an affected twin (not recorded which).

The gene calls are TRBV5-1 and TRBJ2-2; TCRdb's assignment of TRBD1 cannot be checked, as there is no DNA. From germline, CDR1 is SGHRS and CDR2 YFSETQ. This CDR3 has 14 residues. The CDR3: CASSSDRAVGELFF.

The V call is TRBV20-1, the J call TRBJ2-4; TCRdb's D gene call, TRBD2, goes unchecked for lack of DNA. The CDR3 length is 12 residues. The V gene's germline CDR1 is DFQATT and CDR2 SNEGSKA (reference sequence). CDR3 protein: CSAPDGGNIQYF.